The 3 T cell receptor beta chains given below trace back to one sample, sequenced in a study of cytomegalovirus exposure and HLA in healthy donors. Amplification used 60 Vbeta primers and 13 Jbeta primers. Produced via immunoSEQ multiplex PCR; TCRdb's table is partial and in-frame only. The table shows a few hundred thousand clones, with 70% to 85% occurring only once. Sequenced input: PBMCs. Receptors were obtained from a girl aged 2-15 years in good health and CMV-seronegative.

This sequence joins TRBV18 and TRBJ2-2, with 9 bases that match TRBD2. The V and J ends lost 5 bases and 7 bases, in that order; junction bases with no gene match: 8. There are 15 residues in the CDR3. Germline V lookup: CDR1 KGHSH, CDR2 LQKENI. The CDR3 DNA follows: TGTGCCAGCTCAGCCACTAGCGGGTCGTTCGGGGAGCTGTTTTTT. This translates into CASSATSGSFGELFF.

With respect to this clone: Other DNA sequences within the sample encode an identical CDR3. The chain uses TRBV5-6 and TRBJ1-1, with D unresolved. CDR3 length equals 11 residues. V was cut by 0 bases and J by 7 bases, with 4 bases left in between. Germline CDR1 reads SGHDT; CDR2 reads YYEEEE. CDR3 sequence reads: CASSLGGEAFF. DNA for the CDR3: TGTGCCAGCAGCTTGGGAGGTGAAGCTTTCTTT.

This sequence joins TRBV29-1 and TRBJ2-1; TRBD1 agrees at 7 bases. CDR1 SQVTM and CDR2 ANQGSEA come from the germline V gene. J lost 13 bases, V lost 5 bases, and 11 bases had no gene match. The CDR3 totals 12 residues. The CDR3 nucleotides read TGCAGCGTTAGACAGGGTTCGATGGGTCAGTTCTTC. Its protein is CSVRQGSMGQFF.